This is a list of T cell receptor beta chains from one sample in a study of CD8 T cells in ankylosing spondylitis. Each CDR3 protein is one row after TCRdb ran MiXCR on the 5' RACE reads. The table has almost 250,000 distinct CDR3 sequences, roughly 32% seen once. The sample taken for sequencing was blood, either unsorted or a sorted T cell fraction (not recorded which). Source of these receptors: a male donor with ankylosing spondylitis or in good health (not recorded which). Each CDR3 is given with its conserved first and last residue. The order of the fields is clone size, V gene, D gene, CDR3 length, J gene, CDR3 DNA, CDR3 protein. A D gene is named only where the DNA matches it firmly. Not all rows give a size; the values are once, few, many and, for expanded clones, a class.

NA	TRBV20-1	NA	15	TRBJ2-1	TGCAGTGCTAGAAGGTGGGGGGGCGATTGGAATGAGCAGTTCTTC	CSARRWGGDWNEQFF
few	TRBV5-1	NA	12	TRBJ1-2	TGCGCCAGCAGCTCGGGGCTTTATGGCTACACCTTC	CASSSGLYGYTF
NA	TRBV5-1	NA	16	TRBJ2-1	TGCGCCAGCAGTCTGAACCCGGGTCTCAACTACAATGAGCAGTTCTTC	CASSLNPGLNYNEQFF
NA	TRBV5-1	NA	15	TRBJ2-3	TGCGCCAGCAGCACCCAGGGCAGGGGAACAGATACGCAGTATTTT	CASSTQGRGTDTQYF
NA	TRBV15	NA	13	TRBJ1-1	TGTGCCACCAGCCCCAGGGTAGGCACTGAAGCTTTCTTT	CATSPRVGTEAFF
NA	TRBV10-1	NA	13	TRBJ2-5	TGCGCCAGCAGTACGGGACCTCAAGAGACCCAGTACTTC	CASSTGPQETQYF
few	TRBV7-9	NA	13	TRBJ1-3	TGTGCCAGCAGCGAGACTGAGGGGAACACCATATATTTT	CASSETEGNTIYF
NA	TRBV29-1	NA	11	TRBJ1-1	TGCAGCGTTGTTAAGGACACCAAAAACCTGTTT	CSVVKDTKNLF
NA	TRBV29-1	NA	12	TRBJ2-7	TGCAGCGTTGAAGAGTCATCAGGGGTGCAGTACTTC	CSVEESSGVQYF
NA	TRBV7-3	TRBD2	15	TRBJ2-1	TGTGCCAGCAGCCCTAGCGGGGGGAGTGTGAATGAGCAGTTCTTC	CASSPSGGSVNEQFF
many	TRBV12-3/TRBV12-4	NA	11	TRBJ1-2	TGTGCCAGCAGCTTAGGGTATGGCTACACCTTC	CASSLGYGYTF
NA	TRBV6-1	NA	14	TRBJ2-7	TGTGCCAGCAGTCCCCGGGCCAGGGTCTACGAGCAGTACTTC	CASSPRARVYEQYF
few	TRBV6-6	NA	13	TRBJ2-7	TGTGCCAGCAGTTATGAGAGGGACAACGAGCAGTACTTC	CASSYERDNEQYF
NA	TRBV6-5	TRBD1	14	TRBJ2-7	TGTGCCAGCAGTTACGGACAGGGGGCTGGCGAGCAGTACTTC	CASSYGQGAGEQYF
few	TRBV29-1	NA	16	TRBJ1-1	TGCAGCGTTGAAGCCCGGGGACAAGCCAAGAACACTGAAGCTTTCTTT	CSVEARGQAKNTEAFF
NA	TRBV5-5	TRBD1	15	TRBJ1-2	TGTGCCAGCAACTCCCGGGACAGGGGGCTCTATGGCTACACCTTC	CASNSRDRGLYGYTF
few	TRBV20-1	NA	15	TRBJ2-7	TGCAGTGCTAGAGATAGTGTGGCAGGGTTGCTTGAGCAGTACTTC	CSARDSVAGLLEQYF
few	TRBV6-1	NA	14	TRBJ2-1	TGTGCCAGCAGCCCGTGGAGGGCCTACAATGAGCAGTTCTTC	CASSPWRAYNEQFF
NA	TRBV5-5	TRBD1	17	TRBJ2-1	TGTGCCAGCAGCTCACCGCCGGACAGGGGGGTGGACAATGAGCAGTTCTTC	CASSSPPDRGVDNEQFF
NA	TRBV10-3	TRBD1	16	TRBJ2-1	TGTGCCACCCTAGATACCGGGACAGTCTCCTACAATGAGCAGTTCTTC	CATLDTGTVSYNEQFF
NA	TRBV15	NA	13	TRBJ2-1	TGTGCCACCAGCAATGGGGCCCACAATGAGCAGTTCTTC	CATSNGAHNEQFF
few	TRBV12-3/TRBV12-4	NA	12	TRBJ2-1	TGTGCCAGCAGCTACAGGGTGGTTGAGCAGTTCTTC	CASSYRVVEQFF
NA	TRBV28	NA	14	TRBJ2-7	TGTGCCATTGTGGGGGATGAGGCCACCTACGAGCAGTACTTC	CAIVGDEATYEQYF
NA	TRBV5-8	NA	13	TRBJ2-7	TGTGCCAGCAGCTGGTCAGAGCTCTACGAGCAGTACTTC	CASSWSELYEQYF
NA	TRBV12-3/TRBV12-4	NA	13	TRBJ2-7	TGTGCCAGCAGGGGAGTTGGGGAGGACGAGCAGTACTTC	CASRGVGEDEQYF
few	TRBV20-1	NA	14	TRBJ2-7	TGCAGTGCTAGCCAGAGCCCGTTTTCCTACGAGCAGTACTTC	CSASQSPFSYEQYF
few	TRBV28	NA	11	TRBJ2-1	TGTGCCAGCGGGGTCGTGGATGAGCAGTTCTTC	CASGVVDEQFF
NA	TRBV5-1	TRBD1	16	TRBJ2-2	TGCGCCAGCAGCTTGGGACAGGGAAGGGGCACCGGGGAGCTGTTTTTT	CASSLGQGRGTGELFF
NA	TRBV20-1	NA	13	TRBJ2-5	TGCAGTGCTAGCGGGACGAATCAAGAGACCCAGTACTTC	CSASGTNQETQYF
NA	TRBV15	NA	15	TRBJ2-5	TGTGCCACCAGAAAAACCGGGGCCCAGGGAGGACACCAGTACTTC	CATRKTGAQGGHQYF
NA	TRBV6-1	TRBD1	15	TRBJ2-3	TGTGCCAGCAGTGGCCGGGACAGGCCCACAGATACGCAGTATTTT	CASSGRDRPTDTQYF
NA	TRBV12-3/TRBV12-4	TRBD2	18	TRBJ2-3	TGTGCCAGCAGTTTGCGAGCGGGGGAATTGATCGGCACAGATACGCAGTATTTT	CASSLRAGELIGTDTQYF
few	TRBV20-1	TRBD1	15	TRBJ1-2	TGCAGTGCTAGGTTAATTTGGGGACAGGGATTCGGCTACACCTTC	CSARLIWGQGFGYTF
NA	TRBV7-8	NA	14	TRBJ2-7	TGTGCCACCAAACCCAACAGGGTTGGTTACGAGCAGTACTTC	CATKPNRVGYEQYF
NA	TRBV3-1	NA	12	TRBJ2-5	TGTGCCAGCAGCCAGGACCGTTTGACCCAGTACTTC	CASSQDRLTQYF
few	TRBV11-2	NA	13	TRBJ2-7	TGTGCCAGCAACTTGGGTCTGAGCTACGAGCAGTACTTC	CASNLGLSYEQYF
NA	TRBV20-1	TRBD2	14	TRBJ2-7	TGCAGTGCTAGAGATCTCGGGAGGGAGGGTGAGCAGTACTTC	CSARDLGREGEQYF
few	TRBV11-2	TRBD1	18	TRBJ2-2	TGTGCCAGCAGCGGCCGACCCGGGACAGGGGGGGGCACCGGGGAGCTGTTTTTT	CASSGRPGTGGGTGELFF
NA	TRBV7-7	NA	16	TRBJ2-4	TGTGCCAGCAGCTTAGGCTTGGGGTCCGCCAAAAACATTCAGTACTTC	CASSLGLGSAKNIQYF
few	TRBV6-2/TRBV6-3	NA	14	TRBJ2-6	TGTGCCAGCAGTTCCCTCCCTGGGGCCAACGTCCTGACTTTC	CASSSLPGANVLTF
NA	TRBV20-1	NA	13	TRBJ2-5	TGCAGTGCTATTAATCTAGGGTCGGAGACCCAGTACTTC	CSAINLGSETQYF
NA	TRBV5-4	NA	12	TRBJ2-5	TGTGCCAGCAGGGGCTTCCAAGAGACCCAGTACTTC	CASRGFQETQYF
few	TRBV20-1	NA	13	TRBJ2-2	TGCAGTGCTAGGGGTTTGGTCACCGGGGAGCTGTTTTTT	CSARGLVTGELFF
NA	TRBV5-1	NA	14	TRBJ2-5	TGCGCCAGCAGCTTAAGGGGGTCCGGAGAGACCCAGTACTTC	CASSLRGSGETQYF
NA	TRBV6-1	NA	15	TRBJ2-1	TGTGCCAGCACCGAGGACACTAGCTCCTACAATGAGCAGTTCTTC	CASTEDTSSYNEQFF
NA	TRBV7-7	NA	13	TRBJ1-1	TGTGCTAGCAGCTTAGCCCCCGGTTATGAAGCTTTCTTT	CASSLAPGYEAFF
NA	TRBV6-1	TRBD2	15	TRBJ2-3	TGTGCCAGCAGTCCTAGCGGGGGTACGAGCGTTACGCAGTATTTT	CASSPSGGTSVTQYF
NA	TRBV29-1	NA	11	TRBJ2-7	TGCAGCGTTGAAATGGCAGACGAGCAGTACTTC	CSVEMADEQYF
few	TRBV27	TRBD1	12	TRBJ2-7	TGTGCCAGTAACAGGGGCGCGTCCGAGCAGTACTTC	CASNRGASEQYF
many	TRBV20-1	NA	12	TRBJ2-7	TGCAGTGCTAGAGGAGAGGGCCTAGAGCAGTACTTC	CSARGEGLEQYF
few	TRBV20-1	NA	14	TRBJ1-1	TGCAGTGCTAGAGGCAACCCTATGAACACTGAAGCTTTCTTT	CSARGNPMNTEAFF
NA	TRBV20-1	NA	14	TRBJ2-1	TGCAGTGCTAGATCTATCGGCGGGGTCTATGAGCAGTTCTTC	CSARSIGGVYEQFF
NA	TRBV27	TRBD2	14	TRBJ2-3	TGTGCCAGCAGTTTCAACCCGGGGGGGGATACGCAGTATTTT	CASSFNPGGDTQYF
NA	TRBV25-1	TRBD1	12	TRBJ2-7	TGTGCCAGCAGGGGACAGTCGTCCGAGCAGTACTTC	CASRGQSSEQYF